This entry lists 25 T cell receptor beta chains sequenced from one sample in a study of cytomegalovirus exposure and HLA in healthy donors. The PCR used 60 Vbeta and 13 Jbeta primers. Here immunoSEQ multiplex PCR was the method, and the copy in TCRdb shows in-frame clones only, minus some. This sample yields about 140,000 clones, of which roughly 80% are seen a single time; about 1.3% belongs to the top ten. Sequencing used PBMCs. The origin of the receptors is a female donor in good health and CMV-seronegative.

This chain connects TRBV6-5 to TRBJ2-5; D gene unclear. The CDR3 runs to 13 residues. With 0 bases removed from V and 4 bases from J, the gap between germline ends came to 6 bases. Looked up from germline, CDR1 is MNHEY and CDR2 is SVGAGI. The CDR3 nucleotides read TGTGCCAGCAGTTACTCAGAGCGAGAGACCCAGTACTTC. Its translation is CASSYSERETQYF.

This sequence joins TRBV19 and TRBJ2-7, with 7 bases fitting TRBD1. With 4 bases clipped from V and 0 bases from J, the junction kept 6 bases outside the gene matches. The length of the CDR3 is 15 residues. The germline V gene has CDR1 LNHDA and CDR2 SQIVND (reference sequence). For the CDR3, the DNA is TGTGCCAGTAGTACCTGGGACAGATCCTCCTACGAGCAGTACTTC. Amino acid sequence: CASSTWDRSSYEQYF.

The V gene is TRBV30, the J gene TRBJ1-5; D is uncertain. This CDR3 has 15 residues. V lost 1 base to trimming and J lost 3 bases, with 13 bases between them. Per germline, CDR1 GTSNPN and CDR2 SVGIG (reference sequence). The CDR3 bases are TGTGCCTGGAGTGCCCTAGGCCAGCTCAATCAGCCCCAGCATTTT. This encodes CAWSALGQLNQPQHF.

The V call is TRBV27, the J call TRBJ2-5; tentative D call: TRBD2 (5 bases). The CDR3 sequence is 15 residues long. V lost 6 bases and J 1 base, leaving 15 bases between the germline ends. The germline V gene has CDR1 MNHEY and CDR2 SMNVEV (reference sequence). CDR3 DNA: TGTGCCAGCAGCCTTTCACTAGTGACCCAAGAGACCCAGTACTTC. Amino acids: CASSLSLVTQETQYF.

This chain joins TRBV28 and TRBJ2-6; 7 bases fit TRBD2. Germline CDR1 and CDR2: MDHEN and SYDVKM. CDR3 length: 17 amino acids. V shed 2 bases, J shed 2 bases, and the junction held 6 bases outside the gene matches. The CDR3 region has the DNA TGTGCCAGCAGTTTACCAACGGGAGGACCTGGGGCCAACGTCCTGACTTTC. Translating gives CASSLPTGGPGANVLTF.

The chain couples TRBV27 to TRBJ2-7; tentatively, D is TRBD1 (6 bases). The CDR3 loop spans 14 amino acids. Trimming pared 1 base from V and 0 bases from J, leaving 7 bases between. Germline values: CDR1 MNHEY, CDR2 SMNVEV (reference sequence). The DNA of the CDR3 is TGTGCCAGCAGTTTATTGGACAGCTCCTACGAGCAGTACTTC. This sequence encodes CASSLLDSSYEQYF.

The V call is TRBV2, the J call TRBJ2-7; 8 bases agree with TRBD1. CDR1 is SNHLY, CDR2 FYNNEI, per germline. V was pared by 8 bases and J by 5 bases, with 11 bases of the junction left unmatched. The CDR3 totals 14 residues. CDR3 bases: TGTGCCAGCCGGACCGTGGACAGGGTTCACGAGCAGTACTTC. Its protein is CASRTVDRVHEQYF.

The rearrangement links TRBV11-2 to TRBJ2-3, with 9 nucleotides matching TRBD2. V trimming: 5 bases; J trimming: 0 bases; junction bases outside the gene matches: 12. The CDR3 loop spans 18 amino acids. Germline assignment: CDR1 SGHAT and CDR2 FQNNGV. The CDR3 bases are TGTGCCAGCAGCGGTGCGGGGCTAGCGGGACCTAGCACAGATACGCAGTATTTT. Translation: CASSGAGLAGPSTDTQYF.

CDR3 residues: CASNDYLGTGELFF. CDR3 bases: TGTGCCAGCAACGACTACCTCGGGACCGGGGAGCTGTTTTTT. The J gene is TRBJ2-2, the V gene TRBV28, with D perhaps TRBD2 (5 bases). This CDR3 region has 14 residues. Germline CDR1 is MDHEN and CDR2 is SYDVKM. V lost 7 bases and J lost 5, with 14 bases in between. Together with reference TRBV28 and TRBJ2-2, the CDR3 gives the full variable domain: DVKVTQSSRYLVKRTGEKVFLECVQDMDHENMFWYRQDPGLGLRLIYFSYDVKMKEKGDIPEGYSVSREKKERFSLILESASTNQTSMYLCASNDYLGTGELFFGEGSRLTVL.

Regarding this clone: The same CDR3 also results from other DNA sequences found in this sample. The V call is TRBV19, the J call TRBJ2-1, with 7 bases lining up with TRBD1. The germline gives CDR1 LNHDA, CDR2 SQIVND (reference sequence). The CDR3 loop spans 12 amino acids. V gave up 3 bases and J gave up 7 bases; unmatched junction bases: 0. CDR3 sequence: CASSIRGNEQFF. CDR3 in DNA: TGTGCCAGTAGTATCAGGGGGAATGAGCAGTTCTTC. Full variable domain (remainder filled in from reference TRBV19 and TRBJ2-1): DGGITQSPKYLFRKEGQNVTLSCEQNLNHDAMYWYRQDPGQGLRLIYYSQIVNDFQKGDIAEGYSVSREKKESFPLTVTSAQKNPTAFYLCASSIRGNEQFFGPGTRLTVL.

V and J are TRBV27 and TRBJ2-1; TRBD2 matches 7 bases. The CDR3 contains 16 residues. V gave up 8 bases and J gave up 0 bases; unmatched junction bases: 10. Germline loops: CDR1 MNHEY, CDR2 SMNVEV (reference sequence). The CDR3 bases are TGTGCCAGCGGTACTAACCTAGCGGTCTCCTACAATGAGCAGTTCTTC. Its protein is CASGTNLAVSYNEQFF.

The chain recombines TRBV14 with TRBJ1-3; D unclear. CDR1 SGHDN and CDR2 FVKESK come from the germline V gene. This CDR3 comprises 13 residues. The V and J ends lost 1 base and 4 bases respectively, with 5 bases between them. The CDR3 here is CASSQVEGNTIYF. DNA for the CDR3: TGTGCCAGCAGCCAAGTAGAGGGAAACACCATATATTTT.

The J gene is TRBJ2-1, the V gene TRBV6-5; tentative D call: TRBD2 (5 bases). Germline V gene data show CDR1 as MNHEY and CDR2 as SVGAGI. This CDR3 region has 14 residues. The germline V and J ends were trimmed by 6 bases and 4 bases, with 13 bases remaining between them. CDR3 bases: TGTGCCAGCAGAAGAGGGATTTTTTACAATGAGCAGTTCTTC. Protein product: CASRRGIFYNEQFF.

This chain links TRBV30 with TRBJ2-5; TRBD1 agrees at 8 bases. The DNA end lines up better with TRBJ2-7; the J call may be wrong. Looked up from germline, CDR1 is GTSNPN and CDR2 is SVGIG (reference sequence). This CDR3 contains 15 residues. CDR3 loop: CAWDSDRGVSYEQYF. In nucleotides, the CDR3 is TGTGCCTGGGATTCTGACAGGGGTGTTTCCTACGAGCAGTACTTC.

The chain carries TRBV5-1 and TRBJ1-4; maybe TRBD1 (6 bases). Per the germline V gene, CDR1 is SGHRS and CDR2 is YFSETQ. The ends were cut back, 0 bases at V and 1 base at J, with 16 bases in the middle. The CDR3 extends over 18 amino acids. As DNA, the CDR3 is TGCGCCAGCAGCTTGGCCCCCTTACAGGGACGAACTAATGAAAAACTGTTTTTT. Protein: CASSLAPLQGRTNEKLFF.

V gene TRBV7-9 combines with J gene TRBJ1-4; 8 positions agree with TRBD1. Germline CDR1 SEHNR, CDR2 FQNEAQ (reference sequence). The junction had 7 bases not matched to a gene; V was cut back by 3 bases and J by 7 bases. The CDR3 spans 15 residues. The CDR3 nucleotides are TGTGCCAGCAGCTTCCCCACAGGGGGATTTGAAAAACTGTTTTTT. Residues: CASSFPTGGFEKLFF. Based on the CDR3 plus reference TRBV7-9 and TRBJ1-4, the full variable domain is DTGVSQNPRHKITKRGQNVTFRCDPISEHNRLYWYRQTLGQGPEFLTYFQNEAQLEKSRLLSDRFSAERPKGSFSTLEIQRTEQGDSAMYLCASSFPTGGFEKLFFGSGTQLSVL.

Only a few counts were recorded for this clone. V is TRBV4-2 and J is TRBJ1-3, with D possibly being TRBD1 (6 bases). CDR1 and CDR2 (germline): LGHNA, YNFKEQ. This CDR3 spans 15 amino acids. V shed 5 bases and J shed 0 bases, with 11 bases lying between them. The CDR3 nucleotides read TGTGCCAGCAGCTACCTACAGGGCTCTGGAAACACCATATATTTT. Its protein product is CASSYLQGSGNTIYF.

The chain uses TRBV28 and TRBJ2-3; D is unclear. The length of the CDR3 is 13 residues. CDR1 and CDR2 (germline): MDHEN, SYDVKM. Between the trimmed V and J ends, which lost 2 bases and 2 bases, there was a span of 5 bases. The CDR3 loop is CASSLPHTDTQYF. CDR3 sequence (DNA): TGTGCCAGCAGTTTACCACACACAGATACGCAGTATTTT. Looking up the rest from reference TRBV28 and TRBJ2-3 gives the full variable domain: DVKVTQSSRYLVKRTGEKVFLECVQDMDHENMFWYRQDPGLGLRLIYFSYDVKMKEKGDIPEGYSVSREKKERFSLILESASTNQTSMYLCASSLPHTDTQYFGPGTRLTVL.

J is TRBJ2-7 and V is TRBV7-2; tentatively, D is TRBD1 (5 bases). Germline values: CDR1 SGHTA, CDR2 FQGNSA. This CDR3 has 14 amino acids. The germline V and J ends were trimmed by 4 bases and 4 bases, with 14 bases remaining between them. The CDR3 protein is CASSSVREGYEQYF. CDR3 DNA: TGTGCCAGCAGCTCGGTCAGGGAAGGTTACGAGCAGTACTTC.

V and J are TRBV5-4 and TRBJ2-7; 13 nucleotides line up with TRBD2. The CDR3 length is 17 residues. The V and J ends lost 2 bases and 3 bases, in that order; junction bases with no gene match: 8. Germline V gives CDR1 SGHNT, CDR2 YYREEE (reference sequence). This CDR3 is CASSLSSGLAGDYEQYF. CDR3 in DNA: TGTGCCAGCAGCTTATCTTCCGGACTAGCGGGAGACTACGAGCAGTACTTC.

The chain uses TRBV12-5 and TRBJ2-1; D possibly corresponds to TRBD2 (6 bases). CDR1 is LGHNT, CDR2 FRNRAP, per germline. V was pared by 6 bases and J by 1 base, with 10 bases between. CDR3 length: 14 amino acids. CDR3 in amino acids: CASGLGGSYNEQFF. In DNA form, the CDR3 reads TGTGCTAGTGGCCTGGGGGGATCCTACAATGAGCAGTTCTTC.

This rearrangement joins TRBV27 to TRBJ2-1; the match to TRBD2 covers 9 bases. The CDR3 spans 16 residues. Germline-derived CDR1 and CDR2 are MNHEY and SMNVEV (reference sequence). Trimming removed 6 bases from V and 3 bases from J; junction bases left unmatched: 9. The CDR3 sequence is CASSRLAENNYNEQFF. The CDR3 DNA sequence: TGTGCCAGCAGCCGACTAGCGGAGAATAACTACAATGAGCAGTTCTTC.

The rearrangement links TRBV10-3 to TRBJ2-7, with 11 bases lining up with TRBD2. The V gene's germline CDR1 is ENHRY and CDR2 SYGVKD. The trim removed 2 bases at V and 4 bases at J, leaving 1 base unmatched. The CDR3 runs 14 residues. The CDR3 DNA reads as TGTGCCATCAGTGAGGGACTAGCGGGTTACGAGCAGTACTTC. As protein: CAISEGLAGYEQYF.

This clone came up once. The chain couples TRBV2 to TRBJ2-7, with D possibly being TRBD1 (6 bases). The CDR3 loop spans 15 amino acids. Trimming removed 3 bases from V and 6 bases from J, with 18 bases in between. Germline V lookup: CDR1 SNHLY, CDR2 FYNNEI. The CDR3 DNA follows: TGTGCCAGCAGTGAGCTTGGGGGCAATCCGCGCGAGCAGTACTTC. The encoded protein is CASSELGGNPREQYF. Complete variable domain (other parts from reference TRBV2 and TRBJ2-7): EPEVTQTPSHQVTQMGQEVILRCVPISNHLYFYWYRQILGQKVEFLVSFYNNEISEKSEIFDDQFSVERPDGSNFTLKIRSTKLEDSAMYFCASSELGGNPREQYFGPGTRLTVT.

CDR3 loop: CASSGREGVTDTQYF. The CDR3 DNA reads as TGTGCCAGCAGCGGGCGGGAAGGGGTCACAGATACGCAGTATTTT. The V gene is TRBV7-9, the J gene TRBJ2-3, with D possibly being TRBD2 (6 bases). From germline, CDR1 is SEHNR and CDR2 FQNEAQ (reference sequence). The V and J ends lost 5 bases and 2 bases respectively, with 14 bases between them. The CDR3 covers 15 residues. The full variable domain, rest sourced from reference TRBV7-9 and TRBJ2-3, is DTGVSQNPRHKITKRGQNVTFRCDPISEHNRLYWYRQTLGQGPEFLTYFQNEAQLEKSRLLSDRFSAERPKGSFSTLEIQRTEQGDSAMYLCASSGREGVTDTQYFGPGTRLTVL.